This T cell receptor (beta chain) was sequenced in a study of human T cells and chemical hapten exposure. TCRdb processed the RACE reads anew with MiXCR; each CDR3 protein has one entry. The sample holds 85,000 to 100,000 distinct CDR3 sequences; 27% are singletons and the top ten take about 9.4%. This CDR3 region has 13 residues. The J segment lost 5 bases and the V segment lost 4 bases, leaving 5 bases of the junction unmatched. CDR1 is LGHDT and CDR2 is YNNKEL in the germline V gene (reference sequence). Time point described: patch test 3, about 24 weeks after DPC sensitization. Treatment of the sample: therapeutic diphenylcyclopropenone sensitization with weekly scalp DPC. This clonotype was seen a handful of times. The target antigen is unknown. Whole-study results and caveats: Expanded TCRs formed significantly more large CDR3 similarity clusters than controls.

The J gene is TRBJ2-7, the V gene TRBV3-1; 7 nucleotides match TRBD1. Source: whole blood, taken in connection with sensitization to the hapten diphenylcyclopropenone (DPC). This receptor was identified in a man between 40 and 49 years old with alopecia areata. Some clones in this sample may be carry-over from other donors' samples. The CDR3: CASSLRQGNEQYF. CDR3 nucleotides: TGTGCCAGCAGCCTAAGACAGGGAAACGAGCAGTACTTC.